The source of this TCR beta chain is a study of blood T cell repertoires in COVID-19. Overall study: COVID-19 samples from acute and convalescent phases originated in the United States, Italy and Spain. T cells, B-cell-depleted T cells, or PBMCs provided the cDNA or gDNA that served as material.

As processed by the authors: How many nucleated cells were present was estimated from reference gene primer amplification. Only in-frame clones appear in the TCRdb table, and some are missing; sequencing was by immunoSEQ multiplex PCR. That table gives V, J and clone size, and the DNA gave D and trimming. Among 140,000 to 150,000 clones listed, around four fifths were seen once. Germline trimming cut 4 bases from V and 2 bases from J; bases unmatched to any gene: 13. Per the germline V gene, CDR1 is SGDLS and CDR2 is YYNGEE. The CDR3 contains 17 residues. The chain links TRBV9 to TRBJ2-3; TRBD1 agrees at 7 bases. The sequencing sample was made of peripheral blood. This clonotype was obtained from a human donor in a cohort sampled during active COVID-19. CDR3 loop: CASSSWDRPDYTDTQYF. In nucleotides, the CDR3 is TGTGCCAGCAGCTCCTGGGACAGACCTGACTACACAGATACGCAGTATTTT.